The source of this TCR beta chain is a study of siplizumab effects on memory and regulatory T cells. Study-wide results and caveats: Naive T cells looked more diverse than memory cells and looked like major alloresponse contributors. Siplizumab significantly lowered the alloreactive sequences that could be traced to unstimulated CD4+ memory cells. Among alloreactive clones, only a minor fraction mapped to unstimulated subsets. Confirmation that proliferating Tregs from siplizumab cultures had suppressive function was not obtained.

The assay was immunoSEQ multiplex PCR, and TCRdb's table has in-frame clones only and misses some. The sample includes around 100,000 clones, approximately 92% of them seen just once. Concerning this clone: Its antigen is not identified.

Specimen: CD4+ T cells sorted from blood. The origin of this receptor is a human donor in good health.

CDR3 sequence (DNA): TGTGCCAGCAGCTCCAGGGGAATCACCGGGGAGCTGTTTTTT. Translating gives CASSSRGITGELFF. The chain links TRBV7-7 to TRBJ2-2; tentative D call: TRBD1 (6 bases). Germline assignment: CDR1 SSHAT and CDR2 FNYEAQ (reference sequence). The V end lost 4 bases, the J end lost 4 bases, and 10 bases lay between the germline ends. The CDR3 is made up of 14 amino acids. The variable domain in full, with the rest retrieved from reference TRBV7-7 and TRBJ2-2, is GAGVSQSPRYKVTKRGQDVTLRCDPISSHATLYWYQQALGQGPEFLTYFNYEAQPDKSGLPSDRFSAERPEGSISTLTIQRTEQRDSAMYRCASSSRGITGELFFGEGSRLTVL.